This is a list of T cell receptor beta chains from one sample in a study of T cell repertoires in cytomegalovirus infection. No antigen is known for these receptors. TCRdb passed the reads through MiXCR, listing each CDR3 protein once. The top ten clones hold 40% to 45% of a sample with under 150,000 distinct CDR3 sequences, 30% of them seen once. The source material was CD8+ T cells from cultured PBMCs, sampled from culture after CMV antigen stimulation. The origin of the receptors is a human donor in good health (CMV status not recorded). Some clones in this sample may be carry-over from other donors' samples. Both conserved end residues are part of each CDR3. Fields, in order: J gene, clone size, V gene, D gene, CDR3 DNA, CDR3 protein. The D gene is left open where the match is weak. Clone size appears in some rows only: once, few, many, or a class for an expanded clone.

TRBJ2-4,many,TRBV5-4,TRBD2,TGTGCCAGCAGCCACAAAAGCGGGGTAGAAAACATTCAGTACTTC,CASSHKSGVENIQYF
TRBJ1-5,NA,TRBV6-2/TRBV6-3,NA,TGTGCCAGCAGCTTCCAAATGGCTCTGGCGGAGCGGAATCAGCCCCAGCATTTT,CASSFQMALAERNQPQHF
TRBJ1-1,many,TRBV7-8,TRBD1,TGTGCCAGCAGCTTAGACAGGGGGCCCAATGCCAAGAACACTGAAGCTTTCTTT,CASSLDRGPNAKNTEAFF
TRBJ2-7,NA,TRBV4-2,NA,TGTGCCAGCAGCCAAGAGGATCGGGTGGACGGCTACGAGCAGTACTTC,CASSQEDRVDGYEQYF
TRBJ2-6,few,TRBV11-2,NA,TGTGCCAGCAGCCCCTCGGGACCAGCGGGTTCTGGGGCCAACGTCCTGACTTTC,CASSPSGPAGSGANVLTF
TRBJ2-7,few,TRBV12-3/TRBV12-4,TRBD1,TGTGCCAGCAGTTTCTTCCTCCGACAGGGTAGTTACGAGCAGTACTTC,CASSFFLRQGSYEQYF
TRBJ1-5,NA,TRBV28,NA,TGTGCCAGCATTAGCGGGGTCGAAGTCGATCAATTTAATCAGCCCCAGCATTTT,CASISGVEVDQFNQPQHF
TRBJ2-1,NA,TRBV10-3,NA,TGTGCCACGGACTACCCCGGGAGCAGGGAAAACTACAATGAGCAGTTCTTC,CATDYPGSRENYNEQFF
TRBJ2-7,few,TRBV3-1,NA,TGTGCCAGCAGCCAACCGGGACAACCTTACGAGCAGTACTTC,CASSQPGQPYEQYF
TRBJ1-4,NA,TRBV29-1,NA,TGCAGCGTTGGGAGGAACCCTAATGAAAAACTGTTTTTT,CSVGRNPNEKLFF
TRBJ2-5,few,TRBV7-6,NA,TGTGCCAGCAGCATGAACTCGGGGGAGTTGGAAGAGACCCAGTACTTC,CASSMNSGELEETQYF
TRBJ1-5,NA,TRBV20-1,NA,TGCAGTGCTAGAAACGGTTATAGCAATCAGCCCCAGCATTTT,CSARNGYSNQPQHF